A selection of T cell receptor beta chains follows, all from one sample in a study of identical twins. In TCRdb, the 5' RACE reads were re-called with MiXCR into one record per CDR3 protein. The sample holds 1.5 million to 2 million distinct CDR3 sequences, roughly a third seen once. The sequenced sample was cord blood. These receptors were taken from a newborn girl in good health. Both conserved end residues are part of each CDR3. The D gene is left open where the match is weak. Rows give clone size only sometimes, using once, few, many, or a class for an expanded clone.

cdr3_aa cdr3_nt j_call d_call v_call clone_size
CASSDGAGGSYEQYF TGTGCCAGCAGTGATGGAGCGGGGGGATCCTACGAGCAGTACTTC TRBJ2-7 TRBD2 TRBV25-1 -
CASSLFKVAGSRETQYF TGTGCCAGCAGCTTATTTAAGGTAGCGGGATCAAGGGAGACCCAGTACTTC TRBJ2-5 TRBD2 TRBV7-2 -
CSVVAVGPLKSYNEQFF TGCAGCGTTGTAGCGGTAGGGCCCTTGAAGTCCTACAATGAGCAGTTCTTC TRBJ2-1 - TRBV29-1 -
CVSRGLAIPDTQYF TGCGTCAGCAGGGGGCTAGCGATACCCGATACGCAGTATTTT TRBJ2-3 TRBD1 TRBV5-1 once
CASKGAGGGTDTQYF TGTGCCAGCAAAGGTGCAGGGGGCGGCACAGATACGCAGTATTTT TRBJ2-3 TRBD1 TRBV6-2/TRBV6-3 -
CASSGLAENNEQYF TGTGCCAGCAGTGGACTAGCGGAGAACAATGAGCAGTACTTC TRBJ2-7 TRBD2 TRBV12-3/TRBV12-4 -
CASSQVGTVYTF TGCGCCAGCAGCCAAGTTGGGACAGTCTACACCTTC TRBJ1-2 TRBD1 TRBV4-1 -
CASSLSYGTNYGYTF TGTGCCAGCAGTTTATCTTACGGAACTAACTATGGCTACACCTTC TRBJ1-2 - TRBV27 -
CSVGGGPNTEAFF TGCAGCGTGGGAGGTGGCCCTAACACTGAAGCTTTCTTT TRBJ1-1 - TRBV29-1 -
CASSYSGGRYTF TGTGCCAGCAGTTACTCGGGGGGACGCTACACCTTC TRBJ1-2 - TRBV6-6 few
CSAPPGLVMNEQYF TGCAGTGCTCCCCCCGGGCTAGTAATGAATGAGCAGTACTTC TRBJ2-7 - TRBV20-1 -
CASSYDRGHYGYTF TGTGCCAGCAGTTACGACAGAGGACACTATGGCTACACCTTC TRBJ1-2 - TRBV6-6 few
CAISDQSGNYGYTF TGTGCCATCAGTGATCAGTCGGGGAACTATGGCTACACCTTC TRBJ1-2 - TRBV10-3 many
CASSVGGLAGVQETQYF TGTGCCAGCAGTGTAGGGGGACTAGCGGGAGTCCAAGAGACCCAGTACTTC TRBJ2-5 TRBD2 TRBV2 -
CASSPARDTDTQYF TGTGCCAGCAGCCCCGCGCGGGACACAGATACGCAGTATTTT TRBJ2-3 - TRBV7-4 few
CASSLPRLTGTINNGQFF TGCGCCAGCAGCTTGCCCCGGTTAACCGGGACTATAAACAATGGGCAGTTCTTC TRBJ2-1 TRBD2 TRBV5-1 once
CASRGQKSKAFF TGTGCCAGCAGGGGACAGAAGAGTAAGGCTTTCTTT TRBJ1-1 TRBD1 TRBV2 -
CSVEDPPVSSYNSPLHF TGCAGCGTTGAAGATCCGCCAGTGAGCTCCTATAATTCACCCCTCCACTTT TRBJ1-6 - TRBV29-1 -
CSAERESPQYF TGCAGTGCTGAGCGGGAAAGTCCCCAGTACTTC TRBJ2-7 TRBD2 TRBV20-1 few
CASGQGGETNEKLFF TGCGCCAGCGGACAGGGGGGCGAAACTAATGAAAAACTGTTTTTT TRBJ1-4 TRBD1 TRBV5-1 -
CASGLSYMQYF TGTGCCAGCGGGTTAAGTTATATGCAGTATTTT TRBJ2-3 - TRBV28 -
CASSVAGQGGEKLFF TGTGCCAGCAGTGTCGCGGGACAGGGAGGGGAAAAACTGTTTTTT TRBJ1-4 TRBD1 TRBV6-1 few
CASSHRGQGLEAFF TGTGCCAGCAGCCACCGGGGACAGGGGCTTGAAGCTTTCTTT TRBJ1-1 TRBD1 TRBV4-2 few
CASSVGKSTGTQYF TGTGCCAGCAGCGTAGGTAAAAGCACAGGTACGCAGTATTTT TRBJ2-3 - TRBV9 -
CSARAKEVQPQHF TGCAGTGCTAGAGCTAAGGAGGTTCAGCCCCAGCATTTT TRBJ1-5 - TRBV20-1 few
CASSHTRGGTEAFF TGTGCCAGCTCACATACCAGAGGGGGGACTGAAGCTTTCTTT TRBJ1-1 - TRBV18 few
CAGSYFVGAGGLHTYNEQFF TGTGCCGGCAGTTACTTTGTCGGAGCGGGGGGCCTCCATACCTACAATGAGCAGTTCTTC TRBJ2-1 TRBD2 TRBV6-4 -
CASSHLGRINEQFF TGTGCCAGCAGTCATCTGGGGCGGATCAATGAGCAGTTCTTC TRBJ2-1 - TRBV2 -
CASREAGQAEAFF TGTGCCAGCAGGGAAGCGGGGCAGGCTGAAGCTTTCTTT TRBJ1-1 - TRBV25-1 once
CSVGLAGRVYEQYF TGCAGCGTAGGACTAGCGGGAAGGGTCTACGAGCAGTACTTC TRBJ2-7 TRBD2 TRBV29-1 few
CASSFRGLAGYTGELFF TGTGCCAGCAGTTTCCGAGGACTAGCGGGTTACACCGGGGAGCTGTTTTTT TRBJ2-2 TRBD2 TRBV27 few
CASSQQTAGGFFYYNEQYF TGTGCCAGCAGTCAACAAACCGCAGGGGGGTTCTTTTATTACAATGAGCAGTACTTC TRBJ2-5 - TRBV3-1 -
CASSIENINYGYTF TGTGCCAGTAGTATAGAAAACATCAACTATGGCTACACCTTC TRBJ1-2 - TRBV19 few
CSASVATSTDTQYF TGCAGTGCTAGTGTGGCCACAAGCACAGATACGCAGTATTTT TRBJ2-3 - TRBV20-1 -
CASSLVGTLNSPLHF TGTGCCAGCAGCTTAGTCGGGACACTCAATTCACCCCTCCACTTT TRBJ1-6 - TRBV11-1 few
CASSVDGAGSTDTQYF TGTGCCAGCAGCGTAGATGGGGCGGGGAGCACAGATACGCAGTATTTT TRBJ2-3 - TRBV9 -
CASSRLAGAGETQYF TGCGCCAGCAGCCGACTAGCGGGGGCCGGGGAGACCCAGTACTTC TRBJ2-5 TRBD2 TRBV5-1 few
CASSQRASAGNEQFF TGTGCCAGCAGCCAACGGGCCTCGGCTGGGAATGAGCAGTTCTTC TRBJ2-1 - TRBV3-1 -
CASSPPAGGQTQYF TGTGCCAGCAGTCCGCCAGCGGGAGGACAGACCCAGTACTTC TRBJ2-5 TRBD2 TRBV6-5 -
CASRPRLPTYEQYF TGTGCCAGCAGACCTCGACTACCCACATACGAGCAGTACTTC TRBJ2-7 - TRBV6-5 -
CAISDPRGMGELFF TGTGCCATCAGTGACCCCAGGGGCATGGGGGAGCTGTTTTTT TRBJ2-2 - TRBV10-3 -
CASRRWGDTPYNEQFF TGTGCCAGCAGACGGTGGGGGGACACACCCTACAATGAGCAGTTCTTC TRBJ2-1 - TRBV28 -